The T cell receptor beta chain under discussion was sequenced for a study of T cells in Graves' hyperthyroidism and ophthalmopathy. V lost 6 bases to trimming and J lost 5 bases; unmatched junction nucleotides: 7. Germline values: CDR1 SGHRS, CDR2 YFSETQ. The CDR3 loop spans 14 amino acids. Amplified regions were TCR beta CDR3 sequences from RNA transcripts. First-round RT-PCR of the TCR CDR3 relied on the HTBI primer set. TCRdb recomputed calls from the multiplex PCR reads with MiXCR, one row per CDR3 protein. The table includes around 530,000 distinct CDR3 sequences, more than 15% detected once. Specimen: blood. The receptor was derived from a woman younger than 35 with Graves' ophthalmopathy. The chain combines TRBV5-1 with TRBJ2-5; 10 bases match TRBD2. In nucleotides, the CDR3 is TGCGCCAGCAAAGAGCGGGGGGGCCGGGAGACCCAGTACTTC. It codes for CASKERGGRETQYF.